This entry lists 7 T cell receptor beta chains sequenced from one sample in a study of blood T cells in healthy people across ages. Through a sample-barcoded 5' primer and a J-beta primer mix, a second PCR was run for roughly 6 to 11 cycles. TCRdb independently ran MiXCR on the 5' RACE reads; one entry per CDR3 protein. The data show about a million distinct CDR3 sequences, roughly half seen once. Sequencing was performed on blood. Source of these receptors: an older woman in good health.

The V and J genes are TRBV29-1 and TRBJ2-4, with D possibly being TRBD2 (5 bases). Gene TRBJ2-7 matches the end of the DNA better, so the J call may be wrong. The germline CDR1 and CDR2 sequences are SQVTM and ANQGSEA. The CDR3 extends over 13 amino acids. CDR3 nucleotide sequence: TGCAGCGTTGAAACGCCCCGGAGGCACGAGCAGTACTTC. Amino acids: CSVETPRRHEQYF.

This rearrangement joins TRBV28 to TRBJ2-3, with 9 bases identical to TRBD1. The germline CDR1 and CDR2 sequences are MDHEN and SYDVKM. Trimming took 6 bases from V and 2 from J; bases not matched to a gene: 15. CDR3 length equals 18 residues. The CDR3 region has the DNA TGTGCCAGCAGCTGGGGCTTGACAGGGGGAGCAGCCACAGATACGCAGTATTTT. Amino acids: CASSWGLTGGAATDTQYF. Together with reference TRBV28 and TRBJ2-3, the CDR3 gives the full variable domain: DVKVTQSSRYLVKRTGEKVFLECVQDMDHENMFWYRQDPGLGLRLIYFSYDVKMKEKGDIPEGYSVSREKKERFSLILESASTNQTSMYLCASSWGLTGGAATDTQYFGPGTRLTVL.

This clonotype has just a few counts. V is TRBV5-1 and J is TRBJ2-5; TRBD1 aligns across 7 bases. The assigned J gene may be wrong: the sequence end matches TRBJ2-7 better. Germline lookup yields CDR1 SGHRS and CDR2 YFSETQ. The CDR3 spans 15 residues. Written as DNA, the CDR3 is TGCGCCAGCAGCAATTACGACAGGGACCCCTACGAGCAGTACTTC. It specifies CASSNYDRDPYEQYF.

As to this clonotype: A junction end diverges from the germline sequence, so it may reflect a read error. The chain links TRBV2 to TRBJ2-1; 7 nucleotides line up with TRBD2. This CDR3 contains 15 residues. Per the germline V gene, CDR1 is SNHLY and CDR2 is FYNNEI. CDR3 protein: CASRAPSGVYNGQFF. The DNA of the CDR3 is TGTGCCAGCAGAGCTCCTAGCGGAGTTTACAATGGGCAGTTCTTC. Looking up the rest from reference TRBV2 and TRBJ2-1 gives the full variable domain: EPEVTQTPSHQVTQMGQEVILRCVPISNHLYFYWYRQILGQKVEFLVSFYNNEISEKSEIFDDQFSVERPDGSNFTLKIRSTKLEDSAMYFCASRAPSGVYNGQFFGPGTRLTVL.

The V gene is TRBV27, the J gene TRBJ1-2, with D unresolved. Germline V gene sequence: CDR1 MNHEY, CDR2 SMNVEV (reference sequence). This CDR3 has 14 amino acids. V lost 7 bases and J 4 bases, leaving 16 bases between the germline ends. The CDR3 loop reads CASKREGSAYGYTF. The CDR3 DNA reads as TGTGCCAGCAAACGGGAGGGTTCGGCCTATGGCTACACCTTC.

The chain has TRBV27 and TRBJ2-3, with D unclear. Trimming took off 3 bases at V and 2 bases at J, with 12 bases between the two ends. Germline V gene lookup returns CDR1 MNHEY and CDR2 SMNVEV (reference sequence). The CDR3 is made up of 15 amino acids. The CDR3 DNA reads TGTGCCAGCAGTTTCCTTCCATGGACCACAGATACGCAGTATTTT. Amino acid sequence: CASSFLPWTTDTQYF.

A few counts support this clonotype. The genes are TRBV7-2 and TRBJ2-2; tentative D call: TRBD2 (5 bases). The CDR3 covers 14 residues. The V end was cut by 4 bases, the J end by 5 bases, with 11 bases between. Per the germline V gene, CDR1 is SGHTA and CDR2 is FQGNSA. CDR3 amino acids: CASSSTPGTGELFF. The CDR3 coding sequence is TGTGCCAGCAGCTCGACGCCGGGGACCGGGGAGCTGTTTTTT.